The rows below give T cell receptor beta chains drawn from one sample of a study of CD8 T cells in ankylosing spondylitis. MiXCR was run by TCRdb on the 5' RACE reads, yielding one entry per CDR3 protein. Among hundreds of thousands of distinct CDR3 sequences, 10% to 15% were seen once, and the ten largest hold over 6.5%. Material: blood, either unsorted or a sorted T cell fraction (not recorded which). These receptors were taken from a male donor with ankylosing spondylitis. CDR3s include the opening cysteine and the closing phenylalanine or tryptophan. D genes are given only for firm matches. Size is stated for part of the rows, as once, few or many counts, or as a class when the clone is expanded.

D	V	size	J	CDR3	DNA
.	TRBV12-3/TRBV12-4	few	TRBJ2-4	CASSLTGTKNIQYF	TGTGCCAGCAGTTTAACTGGAACCAAAAACATTCAGTACTTC
.	TRBV5-6	few	TRBJ1-1	CASSYRDTEAFF	TGTGCCAGCAGCTACCGGGACACTGAAGCTTTCTTT
.	TRBV12-5	few	TRBJ2-2	CASGRAYQGTGELFF	TGTGCTAGTGGTCGAGCCTATCAGGGGACCGGGGAGCTGTTTTTT
.	TRBV11-3	.	TRBJ2-2	CASSLDLVGELFF	TGTGCCAGCAGCTTAGATCTGGTCGGGGAGCTGTTTTTT
.	TRBV15	.	TRBJ2-4	CATSRESQNIQYF	TGTGCCACCAGCAGAGAGAGTCAAAACATTCAGTACTTC
.	TRBV9	few	TRBJ2-1	CASSVGGRGPTNEQFF	TGTGCCAGCAGCGTAGGGGGGCGGGGACCTACCAATGAGCAGTTCTTC
TRBD2	TRBV6-1	once	TRBJ2-7	CASRALAGGFHEQYF	TGTGCCAGCAGAGCGCTAGCGGGAGGGTTCCACGAGCAGTACTTC
TRBD2	TRBV12-3/TRBV12-4	few	TRBJ2-5	CASSPRLAGGETQYF	TGTGCCAGCAGTCCGCGGCTAGCGGGGGGAGAGACCCAGTACTTC
.	TRBV15	few	TRBJ2-1	CATSEGVSYNEQFF	TGTGCCACCAGCGAGGGGGTTTCCTACAATGAGCAGTTCTTC
TRBD2	TRBV5-5	few	TRBJ2-5	CASSLLTSGMETQYF	TGTGCCAGCAGCTTGTTGACTAGCGGGATGGAGACCCAGTACTTC
.	TRBV7-6	.	TRBJ1-1	CASSDQLGGNTEAFF	TGTGCCAGCAGCGACCAGCTTGGAGGGAACACTGAAGCTTTCTTT
.	TRBV29-1	many	TRBJ1-1	CSVDLNLGTEAFF	TGCAGCGTGGACCTCAATTTGGGCACTGAAGCTTTCTTT
TRBD1	TRBV5-5	.	TRBJ2-1	CASLDRADEQFF	TGTGCCAGTCTAGACAGGGCCGATGAGCAGTTCTTC
.	TRBV12-3/TRBV12-4	.	TRBJ1-5	CASSSATVGVSQPQHF	TGTGCCAGCAGTTCCGCCACAGTTGGCGTTAGTCAGCCCCAGCATTTT
.	TRBV3-1	few	TRBJ2-3	CASSLSRGGTDTQYF	TGTGCCAGCAGCCTTTCTCGAGGGGGCACAGATACGCAGTATTTT
.	TRBV2	few	TRBJ2-1	CASRAPGWASSYNEQFF	TGTGCCAGCAGGGCTCCAGGTTGGGCCAGCTCCTACAATGAGCAGTTCTTC
TRBD1	TRBV29-1	few	TRBJ1-3	CSVSTGTEGNTIYF	TGCAGCGTCAGCACCGGGACAGAAGGAAACACCATATATTTT
.	TRBV5-5	few	TRBJ2-1	CASSLAGRRNEQFF	TGTGCCAGCAGCTTGGCGGGGAGAAGGAATGAGCAGTTCTTC
TRBD1	TRBV25-1	.	TRBJ1-6	CASSELDRGNSPLHF	TGTGCCAGCAGTGAATTGGACAGGGGTAATTCACCCCTCCACTTT
.	TRBV20-1	few	TRBJ2-1	CSAGSGVGNEQFF	TGCAGTGCCGGCTCAGGGGTCGGCAATGAGCAGTTCTTC
.	TRBV11-2	many	TRBJ2-1	CASSPLGAGVVSPNEQFF	TGTGCCAGCAGCCCGTTGGGGGCGGGAGTCGTCTCTCCCAATGAGCAGTTCTTC
TRBD2	TRBV20-1	.	TRBJ2-1	CSARTSAHNEQFF	TGCAGTGCTCGGACTAGCGCTCACAATGAGCAGTTCTTC
.	TRBV25-1	.	TRBJ1-6	CASETKGFGSPLHF	TGTGCCAGCGAGACTAAGGGTTTCGGTTCACCCCTCCACTTT
TRBD2	TRBV20-1	.	TRBJ2-1	CSATNPKTSGRAVFFYNEQFF	TGCAGTGCTACCAATCCCAAGACTAGCGGGAGGGCCGTCTTCTTTTACAATGAGCAGTTCTTC
.	TRBV6-1	.	TRBJ1-2	CASRPDYGYTF	TGTGCCAGCAGGCCGGACTATGGCTACACCTTC
.	TRBV10-2	.	TRBJ2-3	CASSESNSMTDTQYF	TGCGCCAGCAGTGAGTCGAACAGCATGACAGATACGCAGTATTTT
TRBD2	TRBV13	many	TRBJ2-3	CASSILAGTDTQYF	TGTGCCAGCAGCATCCTAGCGGGCACAGATACGCAGTATTTT
TRBD2	TRBV6-5	few	TRBJ2-3	CASSYSGPGLAGGGGTQYF	TGTGCCAGCAGTTACTCGGGCCCGGGACTAGCGGGAGGGGGTGGTACGCAGTATTTT
.	TRBV3-1	.	TRBJ2-1	CASSQGPSQGTYNEQFF	TGTGCCAGCAGCCAAGGGCCTAGCCAAGGAACCTACAATGAGCAGTTCTTC